This TCR beta chain comes out of a study of blood T cell repertoires in COVID-19. Study-level background: Collection of acute and convalescent COVID-19 samples took place in the United States, Italy and Spain. PBMCs, B-cell-depleted T cells, or T cells were the source of the cDNA or gDNA that made up the material.

How the authors handled the data: Reference gene primer amplification gave nucleated cell count estimates. Profiled with immunoSEQ multiplex PCR; TCRdb holds only in-frame clones, not every one. V and J calls and clone size are as listed in that table; D and trimming were resolved from the DNA. Among about 150,000 clones listed, 80% were seen once. This CDR3 comprises 11 residues. CDR1 SGHDN and CDR2 FVKESK come from the germline V gene. Trimming left V 4 bases short and J 10 bases short, with 10 bases between. The TCR comes from a man aged 55 to 70 with acute or convalescent COVID-19. The gene calls are TRBV14 and TRBJ1-1; D not resolved. Sequencing input: peripheral blood. CDR3 in amino acids: CASSPLSSAFF. The DNA for the CDR3 is TGTGCCAGCAGCCCCCTATCGTCAGCTTTCTTT.